The following is a T cell receptor (beta chain) sequence with its context. Its specific antigen is unknown. The sample holds no much larger clone one base away, and base qualities are not on file. The receptor library was made with the immunoSEQ multiplex PCR assay. TCRdb stores this immuneACCESS table with in-frame sequences only. Part of the clones is absent; in the studies checked, under half of the shortfall reflects unresolved V genes, and no reason is known for the rest. The sample profile shows around 72,000 clones; 90% to 95% of them were found once. Together, the top ten hold around 0.75% of the sample. This specimen belongs to a study of T cell changes during pregnancy in multiple sclerosis (dated by TCRdb to about 2019). For context, the study as a whole: In women with multiple sclerosis, the researchers looked at how the T cell repertoire shifted as pregnancy progressed.

At the junction V is shortened by 5 bases and J by 5 bases, with 15 bases in between. CDR1 and CDR2 (MNHEY, SMNVEV) derive from the germline V gene (reference sequence). The CDR3 covers 14 residues, taking in both the cysteine and the phenylalanine. Only the CDR3 portion is preserved as DNA: 42 bases, with reading frame beginning at the first base. Sequenced material: peripheral blood, taken in the third trimester of pregnancy. This chain joins TRBV27 to TRBJ2-5; the D gene is perhaps TRBD2, on 5 matching bases. This sequence was found in a female donor in good health, enrolled as a control in a pregnancy study. The CDR3 amino acid sequence is: CASSPGRRRETQYF. The nucleotide sequence is given as TGTGCCAGCAGTCCCGGCCGCCGGAGGGAGACCCAGTACTTC.